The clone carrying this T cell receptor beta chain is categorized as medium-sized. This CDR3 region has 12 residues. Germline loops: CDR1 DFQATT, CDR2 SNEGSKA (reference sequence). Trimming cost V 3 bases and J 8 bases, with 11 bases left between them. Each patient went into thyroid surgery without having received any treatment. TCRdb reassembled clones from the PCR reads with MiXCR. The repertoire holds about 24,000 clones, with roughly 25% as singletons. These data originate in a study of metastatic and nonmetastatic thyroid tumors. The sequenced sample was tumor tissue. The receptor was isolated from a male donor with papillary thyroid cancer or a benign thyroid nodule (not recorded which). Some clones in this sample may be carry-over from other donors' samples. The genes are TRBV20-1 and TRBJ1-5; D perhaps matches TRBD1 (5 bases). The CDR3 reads CSASGGDEPQHF. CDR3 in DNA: TGCAGTGCTAGTGGGGGGGACGAGCCCCAGCATTTT.